This T cell receptor (beta chain) was sequenced for a study of cytomegalovirus exposure and HLA in healthy donors. For the study at large: Unique TCR beta sequences numbering approximately 100 million came from some 200 million T cells in an earlier analysis.

On this clone: No antigen is known for it.

The germline gives CDR1 GTSNPN, CDR2 SVGIG (reference sequence). V lost 1 base, J lost 0 bases, and 6 bases lay in between. The CDR3 has 13 residues. Study outcomes and limitations: Roughly uniform sequencing depth across donors was assumed, possibly incorrectly. Segments of the TCR beta V type were, in most cases, productive about 87% or about 30% of the time in an earlier analysis. V- and J-gene trimming of TCR beta was linked (in a later analysis) to a missense DCLRE1C variant.

It was with 60 Vbeta and 13 Jbeta primers that the PCR ran. Method: immunoSEQ multiplex PCR; TCRdb's copy keeps in-frame clones and lacks some. This sample carries about 85,000 clones, 60% to 85% of them seen once, and the ten largest clones take around 2.1%. The rearrangement joins TRBV30 to TRBJ1-1, with D possibly TRBD1 on 5 matching bases. Sequencing was done on a sample of PBMCs. The sequence came from a boy aged 10-17 years in good health and CMV-seronegative. DNA for the CDR3: TGTGCCTGGAGTGCGACAGTGAACACTGAAGCTTTCTTT. Its protein is CAWSATVNTEAFF.